Given below is one T cell receptor beta chain in context. This clone appeared a single time. Its antigen specificity is not known. No base quality values were provided; no much bigger clone lies one nucleotide off. The CDR3, cysteine through phenylalanine, is 16 amino acids long. The DNA shown is the 48-base CDR3, in frame from base 1. CDR1 SGHKS and CDR2 YYEKEE were looked up in the germline V gene (reference sequence). Germline trimming: 6 bases from V, 1 base from J; junction bases outside gene matches: 8. Preparation of the library involved the immunoSEQ multiplex PCR assay. For the multiplex PCR, a mixture combining 60 forward primers for TCR Vbeta segments and 13 reverse primers for TCR Jbeta segments was used. The CDR3 region of rearranged TCR beta genes was amplified from genomic DNA with a multiplex PCR assay. The Illumina HiSeq System was used to sequence the amplified TCR beta libraries as 87-base-pair reads. The paper's data handling went like this. In a later analysis, tens of millions of unique TCR beta chains were counted across the 690 or so repertoires, and around 10 million of these chains were shared by at least two donors. Raw reads were error-corrected and collapsed into unique sequences with a nearest-neighbor algorithm that merged closely related sequences to remove PCR and sequencing errors. To assign V, D and J gene segments, CDR3 sequences were aligned to IMGT reference sequences. Each retained sequence needed at least a six-nucleotide match to both a V gene segment and a J gene segment. A rearrangement was called productive if the CDR3 had no stop codons and remained in frame with V and J, and every other rearrangement was called non-productive. Following IMGT convention, CDR3 was defined as the stretch from the second conserved V-encoded cysteine to the conserved J-encoded phenylalanine. In an earlier analysis of more than 550 of the donors, sequences lacking an unambiguous match to a single V gene segment were excluded. An earlier analysis of approximately 590 of the donors called V segments functional above 56.7% productive rearrangements and segregating when the between-donor standard deviation exceeded 5%. A statistical classification framework was developed to diagnose cytomegalovirus status using the catalog of TCR beta chain sequences. V and J gene assignment, in a later analysis, came from comparing TCR nucleotide sequences with IMGT/GENE-DB human TR gene sequences. Using the TCRdist pipeline, a later analysis assigned CDR3 sequences along with most-parsimonious VDJ recombination scenarios. A later analysis defined each TCR beta chain by its CDR3 amino acid sequence plus V-gene family, and excluded reads lacking a unique V-gene family. As a way to deal with suspected cross-contamination and a sequencing artifact, a later analysis dropped nearly 600 nucleotide sequences that were highly shared and had low generation probability. In a later analysis, a clonal expansion index was calculated for each public chain from normalized within-repertoire ranks of inferred template counts. In a later analysis, generation probabilities were computed with a VDJ recombination model fitted to out-of-frame rearrangements, and the resulting probabilities were checked against IGoR. Hypergeometric tests were used in a later analysis to score TCR-TCR, TCR-HLA and TCR-CMV co-occurrence, with a repertoire-size bias correction applied to the TCR pairs. A later analysis estimated false discovery rates by permuting HLA or CMV assignments 20 times. In a later analysis, co-occurring TCRs were grouped with DBSCAN, and TCRdist sequence similarity was added when clustering was performed within HLA-allele-positive subsets. Repertoires with fewer than 30,000 or more than 120,000 public chains were left out of co-occurrence clustering, as were a few repertoires with anomalous nucleotide sharing. Here the immuneACCESS table is served through TCRdb, limited to in-frame sequences with V and J called. Missing clones are a known gap in these copies; in checked studies unresolved V genes cover under half, and the rest lacks a known reason. For V, J and clone size, that table is used; D and trimming come from the DNA. For this sample there are more than 150,000 clones; approximately 83% appear just once. Of the sample, approximately 1.5% is held by the ten largest clones.

The cohort comprised around 690 healthy bone marrow donors. At the time of sampling, all cohort members were nominally healthy, though unrecorded immune exposures were likely present. The donor was CMV seronegative and belonged to the group of around 350 seronegative cohort members. Every donor gave a peripheral blood sample, and the peripheral blood mononuclear cells from that sample were used for TCR beta sequencing. Genomic DNA was extracted from the blood cell samples with the Qiagen DNeasy Blood Extraction Kit. This sample is part of a study of cytomegalovirus exposure and HLA in healthy donors (dated by TCRdb to about 2017). Study-wide context: An earlier analysis of roughly 500 of the donors reported approximately 300 Gb of sequence data and some 120 million unique TCR beta sequences from some 180 million T cells. Genome-wide SNP genotypes for about 55% of the 666 donors were used in a later genetic analysis, which treated that subset as a discovery cohort. Donor age, sex, ethnicity and CMV serostatus were compiled together with the repertoire data. Every discovery cohort repertoire had been produced on one sequencing platform. In addition to the first cohort of 666 subjects, a separate validation cohort of about 120 different subjects was used. Across some 400 genotyped donors of the cohort, an average of approximately 200,000 unique TCR beta nucleotide sequences per donor were sequenced, and roughly a sixth of those sequences were non-productive. The study aimed to test whether cataloging public T cell receptors could reveal signatures of past pathogen exposure. Five DR-DQ haplotypes were handled as single units for association and clustering because linkage in the cohort was strong. The number of donors typed differed by locus, with 629-630 for A, B, C, DRB1 and DQB1, around 500 for DQA1, 600 to 610 for DPA1, and over 400 for DPB1. The study profiled the T cell repertoires of hundreds of subjects by immunosequencing and related them to cytomegalovirus serostatus. HLA typing covered class I and class II loci at four-digit resolution. In an earlier analysis of 587 of the donors, high-throughput TCR beta sequencing was used to judge whether each TCR beta V gene segment behaved as functional or pseudogenic. An early release covering about 600 HLA-typed donors comprised 250 to 350 gigabases of sequencing data and tens of millions of unique TCR sequences. The later analysis used no new phenotypic data to find candidate immune exposures, relying instead on TCR beta sequences and their occurrence across donors. To predict cytomegalovirus infection status, the study brought together high-throughput TCR immunosequencing, statistical association of individual TCRs with disease status, and machine learning. Of the 350 to 400 genotyped donors, roughly 85% fell in the genetic ancestry cluster associated with self-reported Caucasian donors. A later analysis re-examined previously published TCR beta repertoires from roughly 650 donors and added high-resolution HLA genotyping to investigate patterns of TCR occurrence. Paper-wide results and their limitations: V-gene and J-gene trimming of TCR beta chains was associated with a missense DCLRE1C variant in a later genetic analysis, and the association was replicated in an independent cohort. A few of the identified cytomegalovirus-associated TCR beta chains were confirmed in vitro to be specific for cytomegalovirus antigens. A later analysis reported that several top co-occurrence clusters appeared linked to parvovirus B19, influenza, CMV and Epstein-Barr virus. Because HLA typing was missing for some donors at each locus, association tests included only the typed subset. In a later analysis, HLA-associated TCR beta chains showed more clonal expansion and lower generation probabilities than non-associated chains that were equally common. This cohort had only TCR beta chains sequenced, and the lack of alpha or paired-chain data limited which features could be detected. In a later analysis, most CMV-associated TCR beta chains were found to appear HLA-restricted, with HLA associations seemingly driven largely by CMV exposure. Most TCR sequences were observed very rarely across donors, whereas some public TCRs were present in many individuals. An earlier analysis of approximately 500 of the donors showed that most TCR beta V segments appeared in productive rearrangements either about 87% or about 30% of the time, which broadly matched IMGT annotations. Specific HLA alleles were associated with 16,951 TCR beta sequences at a false discovery rate of 0.05 in a later analysis. In both the original and validation cohorts, the classifier was reported to diagnose cytomegalovirus status with high specificity and sensitivity. The study gave a list of some 150 TCR beta chains associated with cytomegalovirus. Immune exposure information for the cohort was limited to CMV serostatus. Strong co-occurrence of HLA alleles, especially DR and DQ, made assigning TCR associations to individual alleles difficult. The presence/absence analyses assumed that sequencing depth was roughly uniform across donors, and that assumption may not be true. A further reported finding was that TCR beta sequences accurately predicted the HLA-A and HLA-B alleles for most subjects in the first cohort. The 87-base-pair reads could not distinguish some IMGT-functional V segments, including TRBV6-2 and TRBV6-3, so those segments were excluded. According to a later genetic analysis, donors in an Asian-associated ancestry cluster had fewer N-insertions in productive TCRs than the approximately 710-donor mean. Correlated functional status among segregating V segments might reflect linkage disequilibrium, but an unknown experimental factor could not be ruled out. Because counts were too low, seventeen rarely observed V segments, including chromosome 9 orphons, were left out of the earlier analysis of several hundred of the donors. According to a later analysis, TCR association rates differed among HLA loci, with DRB1 alleles showing the most associated TCRs and HLA-C alleles showing the fewest. A cluster of highly shared sequence variants was judged likely to represent a technical artifact of the sequencing pipeline. The authors suggested that the approach could potentially be generalized to other disease states and immunological phenotypes.

Sequencing was carried out using PBMCs. The receptor was isolated from a woman aged 18 to 35 in good health and CMV-seronegative. The V and J genes are TRBV5-5 and TRBJ2-5, with 11 bases matching TRBD2. The CDR3 amino acid sequence is: CASTLTSGDSQETQYF. The DNA sequence is as follows: TGTGCCAGCACCCTGACTAGCGGGGACTCCCAAGAGACCCAGTACTTC.